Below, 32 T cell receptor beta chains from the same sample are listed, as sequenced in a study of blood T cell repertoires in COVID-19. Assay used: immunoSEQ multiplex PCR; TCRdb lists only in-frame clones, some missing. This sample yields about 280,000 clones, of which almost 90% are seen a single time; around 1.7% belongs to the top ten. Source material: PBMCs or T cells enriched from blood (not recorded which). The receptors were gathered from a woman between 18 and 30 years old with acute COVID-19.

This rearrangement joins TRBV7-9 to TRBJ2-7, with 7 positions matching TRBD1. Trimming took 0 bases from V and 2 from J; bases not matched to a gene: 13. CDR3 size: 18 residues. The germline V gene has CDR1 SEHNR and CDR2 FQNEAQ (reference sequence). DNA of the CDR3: TGTGCCAGCAGCTTAGCGTTGGGCCGGGACAGCGGCCCCTACGAGCAGTACTTC. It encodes CASSLALGRDSGPYEQYF. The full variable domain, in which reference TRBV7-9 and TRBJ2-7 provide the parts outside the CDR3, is DTGVSQNPRHKITKRGQNVTFRCDPISEHNRLYWYRQTLGQGPEFLTYFQNEAQLEKSRLLSDRFSAERPKGSFSTLEIQRTEQGDSAMYLCASSLALGRDSGPYEQYFGPGTRLTVT.

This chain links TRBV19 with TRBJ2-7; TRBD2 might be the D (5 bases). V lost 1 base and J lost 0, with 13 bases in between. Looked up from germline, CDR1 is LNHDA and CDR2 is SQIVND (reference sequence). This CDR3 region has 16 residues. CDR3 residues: CASSIGGKRSSYEQYF. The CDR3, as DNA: TGTGCCAGTAGTATAGGTGGAAAGCGGAGCTCCTACGAGCAGTACTTC.

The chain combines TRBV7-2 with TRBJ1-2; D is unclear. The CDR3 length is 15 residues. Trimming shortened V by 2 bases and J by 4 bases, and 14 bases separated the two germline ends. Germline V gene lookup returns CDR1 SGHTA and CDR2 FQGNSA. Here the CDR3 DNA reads TGTGCCAGCAGCTTAATAATTCGTCCCCTCTATGGCTACACCTTC. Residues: CASSLIIRPLYGYTF.

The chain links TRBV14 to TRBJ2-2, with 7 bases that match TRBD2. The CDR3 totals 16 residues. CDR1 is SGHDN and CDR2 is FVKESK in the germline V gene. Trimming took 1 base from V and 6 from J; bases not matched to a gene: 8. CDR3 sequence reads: CASSQGAGVVSGELFF. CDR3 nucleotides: TGTGCCAGCAGCCAAGGGGCGGGAGTTGTGTCCGGGGAGCTGTTTTTT.

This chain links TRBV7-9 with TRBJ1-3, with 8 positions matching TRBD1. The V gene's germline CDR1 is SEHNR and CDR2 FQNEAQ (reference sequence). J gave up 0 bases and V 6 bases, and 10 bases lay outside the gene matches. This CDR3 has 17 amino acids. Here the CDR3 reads CASRKNWTGSSGNTIYF. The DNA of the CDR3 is TGTGCCAGCAGGAAAAATTGGACAGGGTCCTCTGGAAACACCATATATTTT.

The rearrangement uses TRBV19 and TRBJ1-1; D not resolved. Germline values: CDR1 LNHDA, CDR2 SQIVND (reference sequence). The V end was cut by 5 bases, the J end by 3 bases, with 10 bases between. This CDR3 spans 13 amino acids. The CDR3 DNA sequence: TGTGCCAGTAGTCCCACTGCGGACACTGAAGCTTTCTTT. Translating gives CASSPTADTEAFF.

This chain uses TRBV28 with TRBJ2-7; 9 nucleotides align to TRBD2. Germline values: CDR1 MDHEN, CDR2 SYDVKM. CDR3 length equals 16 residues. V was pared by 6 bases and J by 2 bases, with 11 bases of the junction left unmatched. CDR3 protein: CASSSAGLANPYEQYF. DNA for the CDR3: TGTGCCAGCAGCTCAGCCGGACTAGCGAACCCCTACGAGCAGTACTTC.

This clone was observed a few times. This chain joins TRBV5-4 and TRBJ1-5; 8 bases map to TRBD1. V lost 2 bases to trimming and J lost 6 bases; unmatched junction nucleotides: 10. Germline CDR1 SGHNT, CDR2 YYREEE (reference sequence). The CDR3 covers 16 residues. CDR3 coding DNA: TGTGCCAGCAGCTTAAAGGGCAGGGGGCGCGGTCAGCCCCAGCATTTT. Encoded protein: CASSLKGRGRGQPQHF.

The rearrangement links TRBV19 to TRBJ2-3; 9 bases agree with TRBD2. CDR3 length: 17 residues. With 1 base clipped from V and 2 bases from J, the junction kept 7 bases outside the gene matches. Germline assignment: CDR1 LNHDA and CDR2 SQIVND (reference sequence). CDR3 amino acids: CASSIGASGTSTDTQYF. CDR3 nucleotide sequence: TGTGCCAGTAGTATAGGAGCTAGCGGGACTTCCACAGATACGCAGTATTTT.

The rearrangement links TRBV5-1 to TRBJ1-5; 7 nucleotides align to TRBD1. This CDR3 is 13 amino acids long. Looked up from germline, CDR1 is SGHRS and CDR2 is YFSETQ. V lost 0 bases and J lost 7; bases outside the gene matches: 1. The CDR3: CASSLGDRQPQHF. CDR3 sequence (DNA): TGCGCCAGCAGCTTGGGGGACAGACAGCCCCAGCATTTT. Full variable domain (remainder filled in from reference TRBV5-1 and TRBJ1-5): KAGVTQTPRYLIKTRGQQVTLSCSPISGHRSVSWYQQTPGQGLQFLFEYFSETQRNKGNFPGRFSGRQFSNSRSEMNVSTLELGDSALYLCASSLGDRQPQHFGDGTRLSIL.

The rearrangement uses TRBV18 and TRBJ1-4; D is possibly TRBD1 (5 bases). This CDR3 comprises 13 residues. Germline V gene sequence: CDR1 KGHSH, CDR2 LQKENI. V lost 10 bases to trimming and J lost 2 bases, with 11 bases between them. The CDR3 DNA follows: TGTGCCACCACCGGGACTACTAATGAAAAACTGTTTTTT. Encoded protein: CATTGTTNEKLFF. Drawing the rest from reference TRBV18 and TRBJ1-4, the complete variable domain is NAGVMQNPRHLVRRRGQEARLRCSPMKGHSHVYWYRQLPEEGLKFMVYLQKENIIDESGMPKERFSAEFPKEGPSILRIQQVVRGDSAAYFCATTGTTNEKLFFGSGTQLSVL.

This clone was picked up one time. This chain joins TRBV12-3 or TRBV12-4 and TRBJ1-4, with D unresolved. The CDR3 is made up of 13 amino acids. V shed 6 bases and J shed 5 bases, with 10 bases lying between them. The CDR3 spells CASSQAGNEKLFF. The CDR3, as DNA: TGTGCCAGCAGCCAAGCAGGAAATGAAAAACTGTTTTTT.

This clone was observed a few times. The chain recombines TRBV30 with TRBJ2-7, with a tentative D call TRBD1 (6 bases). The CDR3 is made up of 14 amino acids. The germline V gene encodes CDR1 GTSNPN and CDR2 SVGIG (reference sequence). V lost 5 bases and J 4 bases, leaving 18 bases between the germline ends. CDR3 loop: CAWGRGAGTYEQYF. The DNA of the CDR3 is TGTGCCTGGGGAAGGGGTGCAGGGACATACGAGCAGTACTTC.

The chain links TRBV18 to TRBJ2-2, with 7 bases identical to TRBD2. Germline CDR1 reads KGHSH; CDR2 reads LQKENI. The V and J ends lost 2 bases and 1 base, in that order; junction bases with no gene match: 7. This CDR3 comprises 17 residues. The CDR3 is CASSPLGPSGNTGELFF. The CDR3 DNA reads TGTGCCAGCTCACCATTGGGGCCTAGCGGGAACACCGGGGAGCTGTTTTTT.

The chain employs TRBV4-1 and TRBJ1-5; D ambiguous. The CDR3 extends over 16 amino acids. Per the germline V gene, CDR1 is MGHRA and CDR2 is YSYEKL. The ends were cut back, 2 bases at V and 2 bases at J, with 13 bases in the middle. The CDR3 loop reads CASSQNSAAGNQPQHF. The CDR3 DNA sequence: TGCGCCAGCAGCCAAAACTCGGCAGCGGGCAATCAGCCCCAGCATTTT.

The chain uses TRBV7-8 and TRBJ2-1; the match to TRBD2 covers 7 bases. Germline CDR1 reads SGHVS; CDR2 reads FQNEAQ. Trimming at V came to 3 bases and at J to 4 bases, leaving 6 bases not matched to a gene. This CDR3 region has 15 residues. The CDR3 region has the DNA TGTGCCAGCAGCTTTGACGGGAGGTTATACAATGAGCAGTTCTTC. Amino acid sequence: CASSFDGRLYNEQFF.

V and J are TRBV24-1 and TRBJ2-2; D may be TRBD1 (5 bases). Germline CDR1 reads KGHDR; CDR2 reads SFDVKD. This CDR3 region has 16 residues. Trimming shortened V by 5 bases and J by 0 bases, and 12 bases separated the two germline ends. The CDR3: CATSGAQGTNTGELFF. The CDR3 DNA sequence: TGTGCCACCAGTGGAGCGCAGGGAACGAACACCGGGGAGCTGTTTTTT.

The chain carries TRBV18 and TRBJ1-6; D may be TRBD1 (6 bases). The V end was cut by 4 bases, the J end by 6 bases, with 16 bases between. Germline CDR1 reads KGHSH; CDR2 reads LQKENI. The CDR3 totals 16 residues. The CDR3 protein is CASSLRGGWGNSPLHF. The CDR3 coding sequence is TGTGCCAGCTCACTTAGGGGGGGCTGGGGTAATTCACCCCTCCACTTT.

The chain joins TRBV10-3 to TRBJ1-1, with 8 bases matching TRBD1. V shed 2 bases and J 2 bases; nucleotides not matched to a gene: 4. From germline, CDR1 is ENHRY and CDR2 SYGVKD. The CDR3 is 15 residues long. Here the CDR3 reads CAISEPRGPNTEAFF. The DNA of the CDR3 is TGTGCCATCAGTGAGCCCAGGGGGCCCAACACTGAAGCTTTCTTT.

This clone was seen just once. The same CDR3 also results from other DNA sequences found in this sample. The CDR3 DNA follows: TGTGCCAGCTCACCAGGGGGCGTCACTGAAGCTTTCTTT. It codes for CASSPGGVTEAFF. The chain couples TRBV18 to TRBJ1-1; tentatively, D is TRBD1 (6 bases). Per the germline V gene, CDR1 is KGHSH and CDR2 is LQKENI. With 2 bases removed from V and 4 bases from J, the gap between germline ends came to 8 bases. The CDR3 loop spans 13 amino acids.

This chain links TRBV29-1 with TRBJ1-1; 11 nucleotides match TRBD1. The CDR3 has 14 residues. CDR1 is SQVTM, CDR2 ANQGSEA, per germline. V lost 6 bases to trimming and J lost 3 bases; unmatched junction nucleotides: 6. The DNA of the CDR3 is TGCAGCGTAAAACCGGGACAGGGGGACACTGAAGCTTTCTTT. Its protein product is CSVKPGQGDTEAFF.

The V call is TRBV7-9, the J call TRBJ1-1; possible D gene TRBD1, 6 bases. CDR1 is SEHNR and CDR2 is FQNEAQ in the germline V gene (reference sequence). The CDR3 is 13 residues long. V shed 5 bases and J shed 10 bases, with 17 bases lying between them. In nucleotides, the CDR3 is TGTGCCAGCAGCGTTGACAGGCTCCTCGCAGCTTTCTTT. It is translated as CASSVDRLLAAFF.

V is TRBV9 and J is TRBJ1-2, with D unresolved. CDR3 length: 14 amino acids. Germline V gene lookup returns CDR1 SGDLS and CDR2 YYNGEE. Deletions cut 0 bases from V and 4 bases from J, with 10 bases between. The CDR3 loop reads CASSVEGAAYGYTF. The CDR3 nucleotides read TGTGCCAGCAGCGTAGAGGGAGCTGCCTATGGCTACACCTTC.

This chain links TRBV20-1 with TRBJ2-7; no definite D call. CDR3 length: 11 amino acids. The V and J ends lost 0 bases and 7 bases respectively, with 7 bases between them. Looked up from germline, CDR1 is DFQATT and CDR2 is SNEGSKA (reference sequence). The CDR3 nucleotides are TGCAGTGCTAGAGATCCCCTGGAGCAGTACTTC. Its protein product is CSARDPLEQYF.

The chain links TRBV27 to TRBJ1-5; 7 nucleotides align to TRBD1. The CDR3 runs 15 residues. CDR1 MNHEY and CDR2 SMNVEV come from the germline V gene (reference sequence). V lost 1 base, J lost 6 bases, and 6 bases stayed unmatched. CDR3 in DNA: TGTGCCAGCAGTTTATGGGCAGGGGGAGGTCAGCCCCAGCATTTT. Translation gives CASSLWAGGGQPQHF.

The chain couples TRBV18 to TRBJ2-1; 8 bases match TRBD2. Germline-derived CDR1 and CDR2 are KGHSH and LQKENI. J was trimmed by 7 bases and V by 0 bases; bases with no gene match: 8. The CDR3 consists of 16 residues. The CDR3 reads CASSPPKRERGNEQFF. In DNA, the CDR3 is TGTGCCAGCTCACCACCGAAGCGGGAGCGGGGTAATGAGCAGTTCTTC.

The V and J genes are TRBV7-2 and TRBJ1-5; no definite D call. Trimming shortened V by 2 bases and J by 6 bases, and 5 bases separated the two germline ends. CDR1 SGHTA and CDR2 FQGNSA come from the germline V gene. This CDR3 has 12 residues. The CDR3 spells CASSLSSQPQHF. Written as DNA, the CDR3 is TGTGCCAGCAGCTTATCATCTCAGCCCCAGCATTTT.

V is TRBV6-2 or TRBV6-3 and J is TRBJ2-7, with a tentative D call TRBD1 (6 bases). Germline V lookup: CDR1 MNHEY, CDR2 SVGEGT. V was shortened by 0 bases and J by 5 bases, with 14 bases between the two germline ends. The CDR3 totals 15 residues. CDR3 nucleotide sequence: TGTGCCAGCAGTTACTCATCAGGGGCACTCGACGAGCAGTACTTC. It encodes CASSYSSGALDEQYF.

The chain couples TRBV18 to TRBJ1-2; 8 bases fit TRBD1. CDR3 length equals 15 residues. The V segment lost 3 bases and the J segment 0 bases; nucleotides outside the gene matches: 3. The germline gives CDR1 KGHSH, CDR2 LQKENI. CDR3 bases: TGTGCCAGCTCACCCGGGACAGGCTCTAACTATGGCTACACCTTC. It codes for CASSPGTGSNYGYTF. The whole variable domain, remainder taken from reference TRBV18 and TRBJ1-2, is NAGVMQNPRHLVRRRGQEARLRCSPMKGHSHVYWYRQLPEEGLKFMVYLQKENIIDESGMPKERFSAEFPKEGPSILRIQQVVRGDSAAYFCASSPGTGSNYGYTFGSGTRLTVV.

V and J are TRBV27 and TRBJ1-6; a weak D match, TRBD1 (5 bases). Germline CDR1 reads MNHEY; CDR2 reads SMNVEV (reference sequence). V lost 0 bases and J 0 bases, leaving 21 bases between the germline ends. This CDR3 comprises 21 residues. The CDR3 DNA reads TGTGCCAGCAGTTTATCCACCCTTCCCAGGGCGCTCAGCTCCTATAATTCACCCCTCCACTTT. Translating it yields CASSLSTLPRALSSYNSPLHF.

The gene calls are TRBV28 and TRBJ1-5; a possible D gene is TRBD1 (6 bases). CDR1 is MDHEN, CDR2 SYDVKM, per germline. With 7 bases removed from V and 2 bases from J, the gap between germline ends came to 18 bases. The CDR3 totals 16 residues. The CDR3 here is CASNKEQGLGNQPQHF. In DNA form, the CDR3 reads TGTGCCAGCAATAAAGAACAGGGATTGGGCAATCAGCCCCAGCATTTT.

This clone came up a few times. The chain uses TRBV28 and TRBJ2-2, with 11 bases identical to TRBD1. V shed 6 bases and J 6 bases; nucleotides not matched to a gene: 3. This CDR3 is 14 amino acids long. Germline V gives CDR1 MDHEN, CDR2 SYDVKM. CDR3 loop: CASSPDRGPGELFF. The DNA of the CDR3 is TGTGCCAGCAGCCCGGACAGGGGGCCCGGGGAGCTGTTTTTT.